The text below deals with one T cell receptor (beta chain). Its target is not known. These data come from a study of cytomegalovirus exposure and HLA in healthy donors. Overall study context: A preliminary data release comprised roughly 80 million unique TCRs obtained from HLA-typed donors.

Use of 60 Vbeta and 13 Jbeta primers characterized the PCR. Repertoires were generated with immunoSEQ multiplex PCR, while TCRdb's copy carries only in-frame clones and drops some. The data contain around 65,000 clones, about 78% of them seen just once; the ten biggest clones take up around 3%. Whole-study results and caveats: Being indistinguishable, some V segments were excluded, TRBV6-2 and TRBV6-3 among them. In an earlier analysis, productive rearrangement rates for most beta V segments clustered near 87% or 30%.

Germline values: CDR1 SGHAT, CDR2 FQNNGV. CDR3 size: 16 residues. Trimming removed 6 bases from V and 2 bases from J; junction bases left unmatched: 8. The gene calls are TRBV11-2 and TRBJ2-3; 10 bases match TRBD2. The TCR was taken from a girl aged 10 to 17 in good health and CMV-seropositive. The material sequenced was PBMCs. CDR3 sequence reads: CASRRASGGSTDTQYF. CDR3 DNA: TGTGCCAGCAGGCGGGCTAGCGGGGGTTCCACAGATACGCAGTATTTT.